The rows below give T cell receptor beta chains drawn from one sample of a study of blood T cell repertoires in COVID-19. Repertoires were generated with immunoSEQ multiplex PCR, while TCRdb's copy carries only in-frame clones and drops some. The table includes about 100,000 clones, about 80% detected once. Sequencing was done on a sample of peripheral blood. These receptors were collected from a woman in her seventies with acute or convalescent COVID-19. The conserved cysteine and the conserved F or W are not part of the CDR3 here. Fields, in order: V gene, CDR3 protein.

>TRBV2
ASSEGTGQTGELF
>TRBV19
ASSDGASKNIQY
>TRBV19
ASSIGQDYQPQH
>TRBV10-3
AIRGERTYGYT
>TRBV18
ASSRGPSGPGPTDTQY
>TRBV5-1
ASSLADSRLYNEQF
>TRBV7-3
ASSSTEGTEAF
>TRBV6-5
ASRDRDRGREEQF
>TRBV9
ASSGPGQGNVLT
>TRBV3-1/TRBV3-2
ASSQETGVSKTQY
>TRBV5-6
ASSRDRGLTEAF